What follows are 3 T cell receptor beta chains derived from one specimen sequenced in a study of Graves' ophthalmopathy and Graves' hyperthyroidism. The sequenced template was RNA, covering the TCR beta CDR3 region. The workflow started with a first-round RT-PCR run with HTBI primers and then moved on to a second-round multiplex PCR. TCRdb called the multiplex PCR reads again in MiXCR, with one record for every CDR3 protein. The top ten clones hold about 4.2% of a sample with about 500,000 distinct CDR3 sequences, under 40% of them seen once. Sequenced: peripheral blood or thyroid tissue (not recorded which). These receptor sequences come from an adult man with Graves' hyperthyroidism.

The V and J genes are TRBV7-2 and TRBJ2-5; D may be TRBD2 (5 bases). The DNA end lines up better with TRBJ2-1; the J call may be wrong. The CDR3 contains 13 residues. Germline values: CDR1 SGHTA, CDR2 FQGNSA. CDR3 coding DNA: TGTGCCAGCAGCGACACTAGCTACAATGAGCAGTTCTTC. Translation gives CASSDTSYNEQFF.

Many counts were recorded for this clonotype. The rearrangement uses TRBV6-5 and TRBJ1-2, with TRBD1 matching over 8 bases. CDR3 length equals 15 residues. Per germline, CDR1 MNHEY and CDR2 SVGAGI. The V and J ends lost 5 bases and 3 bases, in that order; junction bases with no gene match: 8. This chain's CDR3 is CASSPGQGGDYGYTF. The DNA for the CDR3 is TGTGCCAGCAGTCCCGGACAGGGAGGAGACTATGGCTACACCTTC.

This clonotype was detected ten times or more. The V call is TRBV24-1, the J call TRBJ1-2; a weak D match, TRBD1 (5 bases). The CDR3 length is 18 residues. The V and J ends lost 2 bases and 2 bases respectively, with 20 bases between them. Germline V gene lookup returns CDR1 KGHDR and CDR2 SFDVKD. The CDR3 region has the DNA TGTGCCACCAGTGATTCTAAAATATCCGGGACGGCAAACTATGGCTACACCTTC. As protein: CATSDSKISGTANYGYTF.